A selection of T cell receptor beta chains follows, all from one sample in a study of identical twins. MiXCR, applied by TCRdb to the 5' RACE reads, yields one record per CDR3 protein. The data contain 500,000 or so distinct CDR3 sequences, roughly 13% of them singletons. These data were also filed under a second study, of yellow fever vaccine responses in identical twins.

The material sequenced was CD4+ T cells sorted from blood. The receptors derive from a woman younger than 30 in good health. The CDR3 runs from the conserved cysteine through the conserved F or W. A D gene is named only where the DNA matches it firmly. Rows give clone size only sometimes, using once, few, many, or a class for an expanded clone.

v_gene,j_gene,abundance,d_gene,CDR3nt,CDR3aa
TRBV12-3/TRBV12-4,TRBJ1-1,many,.,TGTGCCAGCAGTTTAAATAGCGGAACTGAAGCTTTCTTT,CASSLNSGTEAFF
TRBV5-1,TRBJ2-3,.,TRBD2,TGCGCCAGCCAAGCGGGGGGGTTTACTAGCACAGATACGCAGTATTTT,CASQAGGFTSTDTQYF
TRBV19,TRBJ2-2,.,TRBD2,TGTGCCAGTAGTACACCACTAATGACTAGCGGAAGCACCGGGGAGCTGTTTTTT,CASSTPLMTSGSTGELFF
TRBV4-2,TRBJ1-1,.,.,TGTGCCAGCAGCCCGATAGCAGGCACTGAAGCTTTCTTT,CASSPIAGTEAFF
TRBV9,TRBJ1-1,few,TRBD1,TGTGCCAGCAGCCAGGGGAGGGGGCGAGACACTGAAGCTTTCTTT,CASSQGRGRDTEAFF
TRBV3-1,TRBJ2-7,.,TRBD2,TGTGCCAGCAGCCAAACGGGACTAGTGAGGGAGCAGTACTTC,CASSQTGLVREQYF
TRBV5-6,TRBJ2-7,once,.,TGTGCCAGCACCTCCTTTAGACGGGACAAGCGTCCTTACGAGCAGTACTTC,CASTSFRRDKRPYEQYF
TRBV7-3,TRBJ2-1,.,TRBD2,TGTGCCAGCAGCTTACGCAGCGGGGGGGCGGACTACAATGAGCAGTTCTTC,CASSLRSGGADYNEQFF
TRBV12-3/TRBV12-4,TRBJ1-2,.,.,TGTGCCAGCAGTCGGCGGTTCTATCTAAATGGCTACACCTTC,CASSRRFYLNGYTF
TRBV11-3,TRBJ2-1,.,TRBD2,TGTGCCAGCAGCTTCACTAGCGGGAGTATTGATGAGCAGTTCTTC,CASSFTSGSIDEQFF
TRBV7-9,TRBJ1-1,.,.,TGTGCCAGCAGCTTAGGGGACCTGAACACTGAAGCTTTCTTT,CASSLGDLNTEAFF
TRBV5-1,TRBJ2-3,many,.,TGCGCCAGCAGCGTGTCAGGTGGAGATACGCAGTATTTT,CASSVSGGDTQYF
TRBV7-2,TRBJ2-1,.,.,TGTGCCAGCAGCCTCCTTCTTAACAATGAGCAGTTCTTC,CASSLLLNNEQFF
TRBV6-1,TRBJ2-7,few,TRBD2,TGTGCCAGCAGTGGACTAGCGGGAATCTACGAGCAGTACTTC,CASSGLAGIYEQYF
TRBV5-1,TRBJ2-2,.,.,TGCGCCAGCAGCTACGACAGCGAGAACACCGGGGAGCTGTTTTTT,CASSYDSENTGELFF
TRBV12-3/TRBV12-4,TRBJ2-1,.,TRBD2,TGTGCCAGCACCCTGGGACTAGCGGGAGGCGAGCAGTTCTTC,CASTLGLAGGEQFF
TRBV20-1,TRBJ2-1,few,TRBD2,TGCAGTGCTTTCATAGCGGGAGTTCGAATCGATGAGCAGTTCTTC,CSAFIAGVRIDEQFF
TRBV27,TRBJ2-7,.,.,TGTGCCAGCAGAAGACTTGCGCAGGGCTACGAGCAGTACTTC,CASRRLAQGYEQYF
TRBV4-3,TRBJ2-4,.,TRBD1,TGCGCCAGCAGCCAAGGATCCGGACCAGGGGGCACCAAAAACATTCAGTACTTC,CASSQGSGPGGTKNIQYF
TRBV7-9,TRBJ2-5,.,TRBD1,TGTGCCAGCAGCGCGCGACAGGGTTCAACCCAGTACTTC,CASSARQGSTQYF
TRBV12-3/TRBV12-4,TRBJ1-5,many,.,TGTGCCAGCAGTTTAGGAAGGGTCTTACCGAAAGATCAGCCCCAGCATTTT,CASSLGRVLPKDQPQHF
TRBV5-1,TRBJ2-7,few,TRBD1,TGCGCCAGCAGCAGGGAAGACTGGACAGGGCGTTCTACCGCCTACGAGCAGTACTTC,CASSREDWTGRSTAYEQYF
TRBV12-3/TRBV12-4,TRBJ2-5,few,TRBD2,TGTGCCAGCAGGCTTGGAGCGGGAGGATCAGAGACCCAGTACTTC,CASRLGAGGSETQYF
TRBV19,TRBJ2-1,.,TRBD1,TGTGCCAGTAGTTCAACCGACAGGGGGACCTACAATGAGCAGTTCTTC,CASSSTDRGTYNEQFF
TRBV5-1,TRBJ1-5,many,.,TGCGCCAGCAGCTTGGGAGACATCGCGGACAGCAATCAGCCCCAGCATTTT,CASSLGDIADSNQPQHF
TRBV11-2,TRBJ2-3,few,TRBD1,TGTGCCAGCAGCGGGACAGGCGCCACAGATACGCAGTATTTT,CASSGTGATDTQYF
TRBV12-3/TRBV12-4,TRBJ2-7,.,.,TGTGCCAGCAGTACACCGGTTTCGTCCGAGCAGTACTTC,CASSTPVSSEQYF
TRBV6-2/TRBV6-3,TRBJ2-2,.,TRBD1,TGTGCCAGCAGCCGACAGGGGGCTGAGACCGGGGAGCTGTTTTTT,CASSRQGAETGELFF
TRBV15,TRBJ2-3,.,.,TGTGCCACCAGCACCCCGTCACGACCGTACACGCAGTATTTT,CATSTPSRPYTQYF
TRBV29-1,TRBJ2-1,few,.,TGCAGCGTTGAGAGGGGGGCCGATGAGCAGTTCTTC,CSVERGADEQFF
TRBV20-1,TRBJ2-2,few,.,TGCAGTGCTAAACGGGGGTTCGGGGAGCTGTTTTTT,CSAKRGFGELFF
TRBV7-3,TRBJ2-3,.,.,TGTGCCAGCAGCTTAAAGGGGGGTCCAGATACGCAGTATTTT,CASSLKGGPDTQYF
TRBV11-2,TRBJ2-7,.,TRBD2,TGTGCCAGCAGCTTAAGACTAGCTCCCTACGAGCAGTACTTC,CASSLRLAPYEQYF
TRBV5-1,TRBJ2-7,few,.,TGCGCCAGCAGCTTTCCGCCCCAGCAGTACTTC,CASSFPPQQYF
TRBV20-1,TRBJ2-7,once,.,TGCAGTGCTAACCGGGACATGGGGCGAGGGGAGCAGTACTTC,CSANRDMGRGEQYF
TRBV7-2,TRBJ2-1,many,TRBD2,TGTGCCAGCAGCTTAGTGGGGAGCGGGATCTACAATGAGCAGTTCTTC,CASSLVGSGIYNEQFF
TRBV10-3,TRBJ1-5,.,.,TGTGCCATCAGTGAGGGGGGGTTTAATCAGCCCCAGCATTTT,CAISEGGFNQPQHF
TRBV29-1,TRBJ2-7,few,TRBD1,TGCAGCGGGCTTGGGACAGGGGGCGCGACGTCGGGCGAGCAGTACTTC,CSGLGTGGATSGEQYF
TRBV18,TRBJ2-7,.,.,TGTGCCAGCTCACCACCCTCCGGGGGCGAGCAGTACTTC,CASSPPSGGEQYF
TRBV5-4,TRBJ2-3,.,TRBD1,TGTGCCAGCAGCCAAAGACAGGGGGTAGATACGCAGTATTTT,CASSQRQGVDTQYF
TRBV5-1,TRBJ2-7,.,.,TGCGCCAGCAGCTTGGCTTTTGGCAGGCCCCCCCACGAGCAGTACTTC,CASSLAFGRPPHEQYF
TRBV4-2,TRBJ2-7,.,.,TGTGCCAGCAGCCAATCGCCGGGCCCCGACCCGTACGAGCAGTACTTC,CASSQSPGPDPYEQYF
TRBV27,TRBJ2-1,many,.,TGTGCCACCCAGGTCGACTTCTGGGCGGGTGAGCAGTTCTTC,CATQVDFWAGEQFF
TRBV12-3/TRBV12-4,TRBJ1-2,few,.,TGTGCCAGCAGCTATTCGGGTGGCTACACCTTC,CASSYSGGYTF
TRBV20-1,TRBJ2-1,.,TRBD2,TGCTGTGCCACGCTGACAAGACTAGCCTTCAACAATGAGCAGTTCTTC,CCATLTRLAFNNEQFF
TRBV20-1,TRBJ2-5,.,.,TGCAGTGCTCTCCGCGGGCTAGACCAAGAGACCCAGTACTTC,CSALRGLDQETQYF
TRBV10-3,TRBJ1-1,few,.,TGTGCCATCTCAGGGCCGAACACTGAAGCTTTCTTT,CAISGPNTEAFF
TRBV7-2,TRBJ2-3,.,.,TGTGCCAGCAGCTTACAGCGGAGTTACACAGATACGCAGTATTTT,CASSLQRSYTDTQYF
TRBV20-1,TRBJ1-2,few,.,TGCAGTGCTCCCCAGGGCGTGCTCGGCTACACCTTC,CSAPQGVLGYTF
TRBV5-1,TRBJ2-5,few,TRBD2,TGCGCCAGCAGCTTCGGTGGTAGCGGGCAAGAGACCCAGTACTTC,CASSFGGSGQETQYF
TRBV2,TRBJ2-2,few,.,TGTGCCAGCAGTGAAGCGCTTCCGGGGACCGGGGAGCTGTTTTTT,CASSEALPGTGELFF
TRBV7-2,TRBJ2-1,.,TRBD1,TGTGCCAGCAGGCCGGACAGGGGTATATCGTACGGCAATGAGCAGTTCTTC,CASRPDRGISYGNEQFF
TRBV7-2,TRBJ2-2,few,.,TGTGCCAGCAGCAAGGGGTCTCTAGCCTTCGGGGAGCTGTTTTTT,CASSKGSLAFGELFF
TRBV7-3,TRBJ2-5,many,TRBD1,TGTGCCAGCAGCTTATCCGGGACAGGGAGGGAGACCCAGTACTTC,CASSLSGTGRETQYF
TRBV7-2,TRBJ1-1,few,.,TGTGCCAGCAGCCAACGCCGGTCGGGCCACGCTGAAGCTTTCTTT,CASSQRRSGHAEAFF
TRBV7-2,TRBJ2-2,.,TRBD2,TGTGCCAGCACCCAGAGGGGGGCGGGGGGCCGGGCCGGGGAGCTGTTTTTT,CASTQRGAGGRAGELFF
TRBV6-2/TRBV6-3,TRBJ2-3,.,TRBD2,TGTGCCAGCGCAAGGACTAGCGGAACAGATACGCAGTATTTT,CASARTSGTDTQYF
TRBV2,TRBJ2-3,few,.,TGTGCCAGCAAGGCGACGGGGGCAGATACGCAGTATTTT,CASKATGADTQYF
TRBV4-2,TRBJ2-3,few,.,TGTGCCAGCAGCCAAGAAGGTGCACAGGGCGCAGATACGCAGTATTTT,CASSQEGAQGADTQYF
TRBV6-1,TRBJ1-5,.,.,TGTGCCAGCAGTGTGGGGCAGCCCCAGCATTTT,CASSVGQPQHF